In this sample, the clone carrying this T cell receptor beta chain turned up many times. Its target is not known. The sample comes from a study of T-cell reconstitution after alpha-beta-depleted transplantation in children. Notes on the study in general: The main origin of T-cell counts and diversity one year after transplant was newly produced T cells.

This CDR3 comprises 15 residues. The ends lost 5 bases at V and 3 bases at J; junction bases unmatched: 6. Germline assignment: CDR1 SGHVS and CDR2 FQNEAQ. Library preparation (for TCRbeta) was performed with unique molecular identifiers. TCRdb passed the PCR reads through MiXCR, listing each CDR3 protein once. Counted here are approximately 110,000 distinct CDR3 sequences, roughly 23% occurring once; the ten biggest clones make up 10% to 13%. Sequenced here: PBMCs, mostly from graft donor cells, sampled 180 days after TCRalphabeta/CD19-depleted stem cell transplant. This sequence was found in a male patient aged 2-9 years who had a stem cell transplant for chronic granulomatous disease, so the T cells may come from the graft donor. The chain links TRBV7-8 to TRBJ2-2; 7 bases align to TRBD1. The CDR3 spells CASSKRGLDTGELFF. The CDR3 DNA follows: TGTGCCAGCAGCAAGAGGGGGCTGGACACCGGGGAGCTGTTTTTT.